This T cell receptor beta chain was observed in a study of T cell responses to AZD1222 COVID-19 vaccine. General study points: Most donors were white British and more were female, and clonal diversity was possibly underestimated. Compared with day 0, the breadth and depth of the Spike-specific TCR repertoire rose significantly after two doses of AZD1222. Across the whole spike, CD4 TCRs peaked at regions 160-218 and 743-854. Unmutated variant regions are reportedly targeted by nearly half of spike-specific TCRs.

Libraries were prepared by immunoSEQ multiplex PCR; TCRdb keeps only in-frame clonotypes and omits some of them. The sample carries about 89,000 clones, over 75% recorded once. As to this clone: Its antigen is unknown.

Trimming took off 4 bases at V and 0 bases at J, with 12 bases between the two ends. The CDR3 runs to 15 residues. The germline gives CDR1 LGHNA, CDR2 YNFKEQ. This sequence originates from an adult who received the AZD1222 COVID-19 vaccine. Sequenced here: peripheral blood, sampled 28 days after the second AZD1222 dose. The chain has TRBV4-2 and TRBJ1-1, with D possibly TRBD1 on 6 matching bases. CDR3 DNA sequence: TGTGCCAGCAGCCCACGGCAGGGGATGAACACTGAAGCTTTCTTT. Protein sequence: CASSPRQGMNTEAFF.